This is a list of T cell receptor beta chains from one sample in a study of blood T cell repertoires in COVID-19. TCRdb's table, derived via immunoSEQ multiplex PCR, lists solely in-frame clones and lacks some. The repertoire has some 290,000 clones, roughly 79% of them found once; the top ten carry roughly 2.9%. Sequencing input: peripheral blood. The receptors were gathered from an older woman with active or convalescent COVID-19. Each CDR3 is given with its conserved first and last residue. Fields, in order: CDR3 DNA, CDR3 protein, J gene, V gene, D gene, clone size. The D gene is left open where the match is weak. Only part of the rows carry a size: once, few, many, or a class if the clone is expanded.

cdr3_nt: TGTGCCAGCAGCTTAGATTTGGACGGGGACAGGCCTACCCTGTCCTACAATGAGCAGTTCTTC; cdr3_aa: CASSLDLDGDRPTLSYNEQFF; j_call: TRBJ2-1; v_call: TRBV11-3; d_call: TRBD1; clone_size: NA
cdr3_nt: TGTGCCAGCAATACGGAGGGTGAGCAGTTCTTC; cdr3_aa: CASNTEGEQFF; j_call: TRBJ2-1; v_call: TRBV27; d_call: NA; clone_size: NA
cdr3_nt: TGTGCCAGCAGCCCACCGGGACTAACTTTAGGGACCCAGTACTTC; cdr3_aa: CASSPPGLTLGTQYF; j_call: TRBJ2-5; v_call: TRBV7-2; d_call: TRBD2; clone_size: NA
cdr3_nt: TGTGCCACCGGCGACAGGGATTCCGGCTACACCTTC; cdr3_aa: CATGDRDSGYTF; j_call: TRBJ1-2; v_call: TRBV24-1; d_call: TRBD1; clone_size: NA
cdr3_nt: TGCAGTGCTAGTGGGCGACAGGAACTTCAAGAGACCCAGTACTTC; cdr3_aa: CSASGRQELQETQYF; j_call: TRBJ2-5; v_call: TRBV20-1; d_call: NA; clone_size: NA
cdr3_nt: TGCGCCAGCAGCTTTGAGGGGGGGGGCCCCGATACGCAGTATTTT; cdr3_aa: CASSFEGGGPDTQYF; j_call: TRBJ2-3; v_call: TRBV5-1; d_call: NA; clone_size: NA
cdr3_nt: NA; cdr3_aa: CASSEAVTFRFGVHGYTF; j_call: TRBJ1-2; v_call: TRBV2; d_call: NA; clone_size: NA
cdr3_nt: TGTGCCAGCTCACCTGCGGGACAGGGGGCCGGTGGCTACACCTTC; cdr3_aa: CASSPAGQGAGGYTF; j_call: TRBJ1-2; v_call: TRBV18; d_call: TRBD1; clone_size: few
cdr3_nt: TGTGCCAGCAGCCCCGTCCGGGGATCCTACAATGAGCAGTTCTTC; cdr3_aa: CASSPVRGSYNEQFF; j_call: TRBJ2-1; v_call: TRBV7-3; d_call: NA; clone_size: NA
cdr3_nt: TGTGCCAGCAGCTGGGGGGGAGGATCCTACGAGCAGTACTTC; cdr3_aa: CASSWGGGSYEQYF; j_call: TRBJ2-7; v_call: TRBV11-2; d_call: TRBD2; clone_size: NA
cdr3_nt: TGTGCCGGGGCTCAGACGCGAACTAGCACAGATACGCAGTATTTT; cdr3_aa: CAGAQTRTSTDTQYF; j_call: TRBJ2-3; v_call: TRBV6-5; d_call: NA; clone_size: NA
cdr3_nt: TGTGCCAGCAGCGTAGAGGGGACAGGGTTCACAGATACGCAGTATTTT; cdr3_aa: CASSVEGTGFTDTQYF; j_call: TRBJ2-3; v_call: TRBV9; d_call: TRBD1; clone_size: NA
cdr3_nt: TGCGCCAGCAGCTTGGGACAGAACTATGGCTACACCTTC; cdr3_aa: CASSLGQNYGYTF; j_call: TRBJ1-2; v_call: TRBV5-1; d_call: NA; clone_size: few
cdr3_nt: TGTGCCAGCAGTATCTCCGGGGTAGCCCCAAATCAGCCCCAGCATTTT; cdr3_aa: CASSISGVAPNQPQHF; j_call: TRBJ1-5; v_call: TRBV7-8; d_call: NA; clone_size: NA
cdr3_nt: TGTGCCAGCAGTTTAGGTTTGCGGGGGGTAAGAGATACGCAGTATTTT; cdr3_aa: CASSLGLRGVRDTQYF; j_call: TRBJ2-3; v_call: TRBV6-5; d_call: TRBD2; clone_size: few